One sample yielded the 30 T cell receptor beta chains listed below, sequenced in a study of cytomegalovirus exposure and HLA in healthy donors. PCR was performed using 60 Vbeta and 13 Jbeta primers. TCRdb keeps only in-frame clones here, not all; method: immunoSEQ multiplex PCR. The repertoire table contains about 190,000 clones. Input material: PBMCs. These receptors were collected from a woman in her thirties in good health and CMV-seropositive.

This chain uses TRBV6-5 with TRBJ1-3, with TRBD1 identical over 9 bases. The CDR3 covers 14 residues. The germline V gene has CDR1 MNHEY and CDR2 SVGAGI. The V gene end was trimmed by 5 bases and the J gene end by 4 bases; junction bases not matched to a gene: 3. CDR3 DNA sequence: TGTGCCAGCAGTCCACAGGGGGCAGGAAACACCATATATTTT. Protein product: CASSPQGAGNTIYF.

As regards this clone: Other DNA sequences in this specimen translate into the identical CDR3. J is TRBJ2-3 and V is TRBV5-1; the match to TRBD1 covers 8 bases. The CDR3 length is 15 residues. V lost 2 bases to trimming and J lost 3 bases; unmatched junction nucleotides: 5. The V gene's germline CDR1 is SGHRS and CDR2 YFSETQ. CDR3 residues: CASSFRRGRTDTQYF. CDR3 in DNA: TGCGCCAGCAGCTTTCGCAGGGGGCGAACAGATACGCAGTATTTT.

The chain uses TRBV28 and TRBJ1-1; maybe TRBD1 (6 bases). The CDR3 has 14 residues. The V end was cut by 5 bases, the J end by 8 bases, with 18 bases between. Germline lookup yields CDR1 MDHEN and CDR2 SYDVKM. The CDR3 here is CASSTGPPPVEAFF. DNA for the CDR3: TGTGCCAGCAGTACAGGGCCCCCCCCTGTCGAAGCTTTCTTT.

The gene calls are TRBV5-4 and TRBJ2-7, with 10 bases identical to TRBD1. The germline V gene has CDR1 SGHNT and CDR2 YYREEE (reference sequence). The CDR3 has 14 amino acids. Trimming removed 2 bases from V and 6 bases from J; junction bases left unmatched: 5. The CDR3 protein is CASSFDRGRVEQYF. CDR3 sequence (DNA): TGTGCCAGCAGCTTTGACAGGGGGCGCGTCGAGCAGTACTTC.

The V gene is TRBV10-3, the J gene TRBJ1-2, with no clear D. Germline V gives CDR1 ENHRY, CDR2 SYGVKD. Trimming removed 4 bases from V and 3 bases from J, with 21 bases in between. There are 17 residues in the CDR3. In nucleotides, the CDR3 is TGTGCCATCAGTGGAGAGGCGACGGCCCAATCTCACTATGGCTACACCTTC. Protein: CAISGEATAQSHYGYTF.

The chain couples TRBV28 to TRBJ2-1; 10 bases match TRBD1. This CDR3 contains 16 residues. V dropped 0 bases and J dropped 3; count of bases not matched to a gene: 2. From germline, CDR1 is MDHEN and CDR2 SYDVKM. The chain's CDR3 is CASSLWGTGDYNEQFF. Here the CDR3 DNA reads TGTGCCAGCAGTTTATGGGGGACAGGGGACTACAATGAGCAGTTCTTC.

The J gene is TRBJ1-2, the V gene TRBV7-2; D gene unclear. The germline V gene encodes CDR1 SGHTA and CDR2 FQGNSA. Trimming stripped 4 bases from V and 6 bases from J, with 9 bases between. This CDR3 is built from 12 residues. The CDR3 reads CASSSRSHGYTF. The CDR3 nucleotides are TGTGCCAGCAGCTCCCGGAGTCATGGCTACACCTTC.

V usage is TRBV6-6 and J usage is TRBJ1-2, with D unresolved. Germline-derived CDR1 and CDR2 are MNHNY and SVGAGI (reference sequence). With 6 bases removed from V and 10 bases from J, the gap between germline ends came to 6 bases. CDR3 length equals 9 residues. The CDR3 DNA reads as TGTGCCAGCAGCACTCCCTACACCTTC. Residues: CASSTPYTF.

The chain employs TRBV27 and TRBJ1-5; D gene ambiguous. Germline CDR1 MNHEY, CDR2 SMNVEV (reference sequence). This CDR3 is built from 13 residues. The V and J ends lost 5 bases and 6 bases respectively, with 11 bases between them. The CDR3 here is CASSRTAFQPQHF. The CDR3 bases are TGTGCCAGCAGTAGAACAGCATTTCAGCCCCAGCATTTT.

The chain carries TRBV5-1 and TRBJ2-5; D gene unclear. V was cut by 4 bases and J by 2 bases, with 15 bases left in between. The CDR3 contains 15 residues. Germline CDR1 SGHRS, CDR2 YFSETQ. CDR3 in DNA: TGCGCCAGCAGCCCTAGACTGCTACCTCAAGAGACCCAGTACTTC. Its protein is CASSPRLLPQETQYF.

The chain is built from TRBV19 and TRBJ2-3; D ambiguous. V lost 0 bases and J lost 5, with 6 bases in between. There are 13 residues in the CDR3. Germline assignment: CDR1 LNHDA and CDR2 SQIVND (reference sequence). The CDR3 spells CASSIDPRDTQYF. The CDR3 nucleotides read TGTGCCAGTAGTATAGACCCCCGAGATACGCAGTATTTT. The whole variable domain, remainder taken from reference TRBV19 and TRBJ2-3, is DGGITQSPKYLFRKEGQNVTLSCEQNLNHDAMYWYRQDPGQGLRLIYYSQIVNDFQKGDIAEGYSVSREKKESFPLTVTSAQKNPTAFYLCASSIDPRDTQYFGPGTRLTVL.

This rearrangement joins TRBV10-1 to TRBJ2-3; D is perhaps TRBD1 (6 bases). Trimming removed 4 bases at V and 5 bases at J, with 16 bases between. The CDR3 has 15 residues. The germline V gene has CDR1 WNHNN and CDR2 SYGVQD (reference sequence). The CDR3 loop is CASSGEQGRRDTQYF. CDR3 DNA: TGCGCCAGCAGTGGCGAACAGGGAAGGCGAGATACGCAGTATTTT.

J is TRBJ1-4 and V is TRBV11-3; D is unresolved. The CDR3 runs to 15 residues. Trimming cost V 3 bases and J 3 bases, with 11 bases left between them. Germline-derived CDR1 and CDR2 are SGHNT and YENEEA. Written as DNA, the CDR3 is TGTGCCAGCAGCTTGGGAGAGTCGGCTAATGAAAAACTGTTTTTT. Protein: CASSLGESANEKLFF.

CDR3 DNA: TGTGCCAGCAGTTACGGGGGAGGCACCACAGATACGCAGTATTTT. Translating gives CASSYGGGTTDTQYF. This chain joins TRBV6-5 and TRBJ2-3; possible D gene TRBD2, 6 bases. V shed 2 bases and J shed 2 bases, with 11 bases lying between them. The CDR3 is 15 amino acids. Germline V CDR1 and CDR2: MNHEY, SVGAGI.

In nucleotides, the CDR3 is TGTGCCAGCTCGCCGGACAGGGCCTACGAGCAGTACTTC. Amino acids: CASSPDRAYEQYF. The chain has TRBV27 and TRBJ2-7, with 8 bases that match TRBD1. The CDR3 extends over 13 amino acids. The V and J ends lost 8 bases and 2 bases, in that order; junction bases with no gene match: 5. The germline gives CDR1 MNHEY, CDR2 SMNVEV (reference sequence).

This chain links TRBV5-1 with TRBJ1-5, with a possible D match to TRBD1 (6 bases). Germline-derived CDR1 and CDR2 are SGHRS and YFSETQ. The V and J ends lost 4 bases and 3 bases respectively, with 11 bases between them. This CDR3 has 14 amino acids. The CDR3 loop is CASSLTGPNQPQHF. The DNA of the CDR3 is TGCGCCAGCAGCCTGACAGGTCCCAATCAGCCCCAGCATTTT.

As DNA, the CDR3 is TGTGCCAGCAGCCCTAACCGGGAAAAACTGTTTTTT. Protein: CASSPNREKLFF. The chain recombines TRBV7-2 with TRBJ1-4; D gene ambiguous. Germline CDR1 is SGHTA and CDR2 is FQGNSA. The CDR3 contains 12 residues. V was shortened by 5 bases and J by 8 bases, with 9 bases between the two germline ends.

The rearrangement joins TRBV15 to TRBJ2-4, with D possibly TRBD2 on 6 matching bases. Between the trimmed V and J ends, which lost 0 bases and 2 bases, there was a span of 14 bases. Germline V gene lookup returns CDR1 LNHNV and CDR2 YYDKDF (reference sequence). This CDR3 has 17 residues. The CDR3 spells CATSRDYGRRTKNIQYF. The CDR3 region has the DNA TGTGCCACCAGCAGAGATTACGGGAGACGAACCAAAAACATTCAGTACTTC.

CDR3 coding DNA: TGTGCCAGCAGGCAAGAACAGGGAACTAACTATGGCTACACCTTC. As protein: CASRQEQGTNYGYTF. This chain uses TRBV6-1 with TRBJ1-2; maybe TRBD1 (6 bases). This CDR3 spans 15 amino acids. Germline CDR1 reads MNHNS; CDR2 reads SASEGT. With 6 bases removed from V and 0 bases from J, the gap between germline ends came to 14 bases.

DNA of the CDR3: TGCGCCAGCAGCCAAGAGAAGCGGGGGGTCTACGAGCAGTACTTC. Translating gives CASSQEKRGVYEQYF. The rearrangement joins TRBV4-1 to TRBJ2-7; TRBD2 agrees at 9 bases. This CDR3 is 15 amino acids long. Germline lookup yields CDR1 MGHRA and CDR2 YSYEKL. V lost 0 bases and J lost 3; bases outside the gene matches: 3.

The chain is built from TRBV6-6 and TRBJ2-5; TRBD2 might be the D (6 bases). Trimming removed 5 bases at V and 2 bases at J, with 15 bases between. This CDR3 has 15 residues. CDR1 is MNHNY and CDR2 is SVGAGI in the germline V gene (reference sequence). The CDR3 loop is CASSPRGGRQETQYF. DNA of the CDR3: TGTGCCAGCAGTCCCCGTGGGGGGAGGCAAGAGACCCAGTACTTC.

V is TRBV7-8 and J is TRBJ1-1; the D gene is possibly TRBD1 (5 bases). Germline CDR1 and CDR2: SGHVS and FQNEAQ. Trimming shortened V by 1 base and J by 0 bases, and 9 bases separated the two germline ends. This CDR3 is built from 15 residues. CDR3 residues: CASSLDWGMNTEAFF. The CDR3 DNA is TGTGCCAGCAGCTTAGACTGGGGCATGAACACTGAAGCTTTCTTT.

The J gene is TRBJ1-2, the V gene TRBV19; D unresolved. The germline gives CDR1 LNHDA, CDR2 SQIVND (reference sequence). Trimming removed 8 bases at V and 8 bases at J, with 15 bases between. The CDR3 runs to 12 residues. Here the CDR3 reads CASLVDSGGYTF. The DNA for the CDR3 is TGTGCCAGTTTGGTCGACTCGGGGGGCTACACCTTC.

This chain links TRBV5-1 with TRBJ2-2; D gene unclear. This CDR3 has 12 amino acids. CDR1 SGHRS and CDR2 YFSETQ come from the germline V gene. The germline V and J ends were trimmed by 5 bases and 4 bases, with 6 bases remaining between them. DNA of the CDR3: TGCGCCAGCAGTTTCGGCACCGGGGAGCTGTTTTTT. It codes for CASSFGTGELFF.

The V and J genes are TRBV15 and TRBJ1-1, with 8 positions matching TRBD1. Trimming took 1 base from V and 4 from J; bases not matched to a gene: 5. CDR1 and CDR2 from the germline V gene are LNHNV and YYDKDF (reference sequence). The length of the CDR3 is 15 residues. CDR3 sequence reads: CATSRGGQGGTEAFF. DNA for the CDR3: TGTGCCACCAGCAGAGGAGGACAGGGAGGCACTGAAGCTTTCTTT.

This sequence joins TRBV18 and TRBJ1-2; D is unresolved. This CDR3 is 12 amino acids long. Germline assignment: CDR1 KGHSH and CDR2 LQKENI. Trimming cost V 9 bases and J 4 bases, with 12 bases left between them. Written as DNA, the CDR3 is TGTGCCAGTTTTTCACAGCCCTATGGCTACACCTTC. Protein product: CASFSQPYGYTF.

CDR3 loop: CASGAGGSNEQFF. The CDR3 DNA reads TGTGCCAGCGGGGCGGGAGGATCAAATGAGCAGTTCTTC. The chain uses TRBV28 and TRBJ2-1; TRBD2 matches 8 bases. Trimming at V came to 8 bases and at J to 7 bases, leaving 7 bases not matched to a gene. Germline V CDR1 and CDR2: MDHEN, SYDVKM. The CDR3 spans 13 residues.

This chain connects TRBV6-5 to TRBJ2-7, with TRBD1 matching 8 bases. Trimming removed 6 bases from V and 8 bases from J; junction bases left unmatched: 6. This CDR3 contains 12 residues. Germline CDR1 is MNHEY and CDR2 is SVGAGI. CDR3: CASSPDRGQQYF. In DNA, the CDR3 is TGTGCCAGCAGCCCCGACAGGGGACAGCAGTACTTC.

The DNA for the CDR3 is TGTGCCAGCAGCTTAGATCCTGGGCCCTACGAGCAGTACTTC. Translated, it gives CASSLDPGPYEQYF. V gene TRBV11-3 combines with J gene TRBJ2-7; no clear D gene. Germline values: CDR1 SGHNT, CDR2 YENEEA. This CDR3 has 14 amino acids. Between the trimmed V and J ends, which lost 0 bases and 2 bases, there was a span of 8 bases.

The gene calls are TRBV7-2 and TRBJ1-5; 7 bases align to TRBD1. CDR1 is SGHTA, CDR2 FQGNSA, per germline. V lost 3 bases to trimming and J lost 6 bases; unmatched junction nucleotides: 8. CDR3 length equals 15 residues. In DNA form, the CDR3 reads TGTGCCAGCAGCTTGACAGGGAGAGATAGTCAGCCCCAGCATTTT. Protein: CASSLTGRDSQPQHF.